The T cell receptor (beta chain) under discussion was sequenced for a study of blood T cell repertoires in COVID-19. In the original analysis: It was from reference gene primer amplification that nucleated cell counts were estimated. Sequencing used immunoSEQ multiplex PCR; TCRdb keeps in-frame clones, though not all of them. The DNA gave D and trimming, while V, J and clone size come from that table. The table shows approximately 200,000 clones, with roughly 87% occurring only once. There are many counts of this clone. J lost 4 bases, V lost 3 bases, and 10 bases had no gene match. The length of the CDR3 is 16 residues. The germline CDR1 and CDR2 sequences are SGDLS and YYNGEE.

Sample: peripheral blood. This chain links TRBV9 with TRBJ2-1; 7 bases agree with TRBD2. This receptor was taken from a man aged 35-49 years with active or convalescent COVID-19. CDR3 sequence (DNA): TGTGCCAGCAGCGCCCTCCTAGGGACTACTTACAATGAGCAGTTCTTC. Protein product: CASSALLGTTYNEQFF.